This T cell receptor beta chain was observed in a study of T cell responses to AZD1222 COVID-19 vaccine. Method: immunoSEQ multiplex PCR; TCRdb's copy keeps in-frame clones and lacks some. The sample carries roughly 140,000 clones, 90% recorded once. Sequencing was performed on peripheral blood, taken 28 days after the second AZD1222 dose. This sequence originates from an adult who received the AZD1222 COVID-19 vaccine.

CDR3 in DNA: TGTGCCAGCAGCAACGTACGCAAGACCCAGTACTTC. It codes for CASSNVRKTQYF. The chain employs TRBV5-6 and TRBJ2-5, with D uncertain. The germline V and J ends were trimmed by 4 bases and 6 bases, with 10 bases remaining between them. This CDR3 is built from 12 residues. Germline V gene lookup returns CDR1 SGHDT and CDR2 YYEEEE.